Below are 7 T cell receptor beta chains sequenced from a single sample in a study of neurological immune-mediated disorders. In TCRdb, the 5' RACE reads were re-called with MiXCR into one record per CDR3 protein. The table lists 31,000 or so distinct CDR3 sequences, approximately 1.6% of them singletons. Sequencing was done on a sample of PBMCs. The receptors were gathered from a young woman with multiple sclerosis.

In its sample, this clonotype was seen many times. The chain employs TRBV2 and TRBJ2-2, with D possibly matching TRBD1 (6 bases). The CDR3 contains 14 residues. V was shortened by 6 bases and J by 6 bases, with 14 bases between the two germline ends. Germline CDR1 and CDR2: SNHLY and FYNNEI. Written as DNA, the CDR3 is TGTGCCAGCAGCCTTATACAGGGAGCCGGGGAGCTGTTTTTT. Translated: CASSLIQGAGELFF.

This clonotype was seen ten or more times. This sequence joins TRBV25-1 and TRBJ2-3, with 8 bases fitting TRBD2. The germline V gene encodes CDR1 MGHDK and CDR2 SYGVNS. The CDR3 is 16 residues long. Trimming took 7 bases from V and 2 from J; bases not matched to a gene: 11. CDR3 sequence reads: CASNPGTRANTDTQYF. CDR3 DNA: TGTGCCAGCAACCCTGGGACTAGGGCTAACACAGATACGCAGTATTTT.

In this sample, this clonotype turned up many times. The chain joins TRBV29-1 to TRBJ2-5; 7 nucleotides line up with TRBD2. Germline trimming cut 2 bases from V and 5 bases from J; bases unmatched to any gene: 5. Germline V gene lookup returns CDR1 SQVTM and CDR2 ANQGSEA. The CDR3 spans 13 residues. The CDR3, as DNA: TGCAGCGTTGAAAGGGGACTAACGGAGACCCAGTACTTC. Translating it yields CSVERGLTETQYF.

This clonotype was recorded many times. The CDR3 sequence: CASSPQGTGELFF. The CDR3 DNA is TGTGCCAGCAGTCCACAGGGAACCGGGGAGCTGTTTTTT. The rearrangement joins TRBV12-3 or TRBV12-4 to TRBJ2-2, with D possibly being TRBD1 (6 bases). Trimming stripped 5 bases from V and 5 bases from J, with 9 bases between. This CDR3 comprises 13 residues.

This clonotype was counted many times. The CDR3 reads CASSLLGQTYNEQFF. The CDR3 DNA follows: TGCGCCAGCAGCCTCTTAGGACAGACGTACAATGAGCAGTTCTTC. The chain has TRBV4-3 and TRBJ2-1, with a tentative D call TRBD1 (6 bases). The CDR3 has 15 amino acids. Per the germline V gene, CDR1 is LGHNA and CDR2 is YSLEER. The germline V and J ends were trimmed by 4 bases and 4 bases, with 14 bases remaining between them.

This clonotype occurred a few times. This chain uses TRBV6-2 or TRBV6-3 with TRBJ2-7; D possibly corresponds to TRBD2 (5 bases). Germline V gene sequence: CDR1 MNHEY, CDR2 SVGEGT. Deletions cut 2 bases from V and 3 bases from J, with 11 bases between. CDR3 size: 14 residues. The CDR3 sequence is CASSYAGNLYEQYF. The CDR3 nucleotides read TGTGCCAGCAGTTACGCCGGGAACCTCTACGAGCAGTACTTC.

This clonotype occurred many times. This chain uses TRBV6-5 with TRBJ2-1, with 12 bases identical to TRBD2. This CDR3 is built from 15 residues. CDR1 is MNHEY and CDR2 is SVGAGI in the germline V gene. The J segment lost 5 bases and the V segment lost 6 bases, leaving 5 bases of the junction unmatched. CDR3 sequence (DNA): TGTGCCAGCAGGCCCTGGACTAGCGGGGACAATGAGCAGTTCTTC. Translated: CASRPWTSGDNEQFF.